The clone carrying this T cell receptor (beta chain) was recorded a few times. As yet, its antigen is unknown. The data stem from a study of T-cell reconstitution after alpha-beta-depleted transplantation in children. Preparation of the TCRbeta library involved a method that used unique molecular identifiers. TCRdb re-derived calls from the PCR reads in MiXCR, one entry per CDR3 protein. The data contain roughly 50,000 distinct CDR3 sequences, roughly 46% of them singletons. Overall study findings and caveats: Several patients had high TCRbeta diversity at day 60; it came from surviving recipient T cells and thymic progenitors. Newly produced T cells mostly accounted for T-cell counts and diversity one year post-transplant.

The origin of this receptor is a male patient aged 10-17 years who had a stem cell transplant for acute lymphoblastic leukemia, so the T cells may come from the graft donor. The sequenced sample was PBMCs, mostly from graft donor cells, obtained 360 days after TCRalphabeta/CD19-depleted stem cell transplant.

The CDR3 loop is CASSLERDSYNEQFF. The CDR3 DNA is TGTGCCAGCAGCTTAGAACGGGACAGCTACAATGAGCAGTTCTTC. This chain uses TRBV11-2 with TRBJ2-1; TRBD1 aligns across 7 bases. The CDR3 length is 15 residues. Trimming removed 0 bases from V and 3 bases from J; junction bases left unmatched: 2. Germline V gene lookup returns CDR1 SGHAT and CDR2 FQNNGV.